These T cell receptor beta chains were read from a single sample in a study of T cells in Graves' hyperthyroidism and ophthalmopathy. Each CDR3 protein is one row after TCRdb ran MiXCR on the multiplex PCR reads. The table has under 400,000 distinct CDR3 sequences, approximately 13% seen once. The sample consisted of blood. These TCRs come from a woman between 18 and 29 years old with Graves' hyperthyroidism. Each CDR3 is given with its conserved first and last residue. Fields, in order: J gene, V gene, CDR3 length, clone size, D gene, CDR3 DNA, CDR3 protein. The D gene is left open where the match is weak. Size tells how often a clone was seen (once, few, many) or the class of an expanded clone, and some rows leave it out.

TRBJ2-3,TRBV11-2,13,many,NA,TGTGCCGCCCTGGAGGTTAGCACAGATACGCAGTATTTT,CAALEVSTDTQYF
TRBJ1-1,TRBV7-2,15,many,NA,TGTGCCAGCAGCCACCCCGACAGGCTGAACACTGAAGCTTTCTTT,CASSHPDRLNTEAFF
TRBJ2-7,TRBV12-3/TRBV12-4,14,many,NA,TGTGCCAGCAGCCGCGGGACCAACTCCTACGAGCAGTACTTC,CASSRGTNSYEQYF
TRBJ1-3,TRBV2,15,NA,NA,TGTGCCAGCAGGCCCCCGGGGGCGAATGGAAACACCATATATTTT,CASRPPGANGNTIYF
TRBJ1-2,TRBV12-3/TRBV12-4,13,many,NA,TGTGCCAGCAGTTTGGTGTCAGGCTATGGCTACACCTTC,CASSLVSGYGYTF
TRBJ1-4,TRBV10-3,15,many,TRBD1,TGTGCCATCAGTGAGTCGACAGGGGCTAATGAAAAACTGTTTTTT,CAISESTGANEKLFF
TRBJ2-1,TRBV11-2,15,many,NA,TGTGCCAGCAGCTTAGCCAGGAACACCTACAATGAGCAGTTCTTC,CASSLARNTYNEQFF
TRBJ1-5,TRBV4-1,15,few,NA,TGCGCCAGCAGCCGGGGGGGTCTGGGCAATCAGCCCCAGCATTTT,CASSRGGLGNQPQHF
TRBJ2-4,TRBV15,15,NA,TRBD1,TGTGCCACCAGCAGACCGACAGGGAGCACGCACATTCAGTACTTC,CATSRPTGSTHIQYF
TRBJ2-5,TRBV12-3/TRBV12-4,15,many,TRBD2,TGTGCCAGCACCCAGACCAGGGGCGGGGGGGAGACCCAGTACTTC,CASTQTRGGGETQYF
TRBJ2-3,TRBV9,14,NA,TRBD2,TGTGCCAGCAGCAAGACTAGCGGCACAGATACGCAGTATTTT,CASSKTSGTDTQYF
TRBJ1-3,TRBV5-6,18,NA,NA,TGTGCCAGCAACCTGGGGGACCTCAACAGGGTATCTGGAAACACCATATATTTT,CASNLGDLNRVSGNTIYF
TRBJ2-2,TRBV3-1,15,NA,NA,TGTGCCAGCAGCCCGGACACATCGAACACCGGGGAGCTGTTTTTT,CASSPDTSNTGELFF
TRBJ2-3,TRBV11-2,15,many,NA,TGTGCCAGCAGCTTAGTGGGTTTGAGCACAGATACGCAGTATTTT,CASSLVGLSTDTQYF
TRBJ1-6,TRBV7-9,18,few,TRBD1,TGTGCCAGCAGCTTAGCGGGGGGCCTACAGGGGGCACGGTCACCCCTCCACTTT,CASSLAGGLQGARSPLHF
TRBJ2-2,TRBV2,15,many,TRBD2,TGTGCCAGCAGCGATGGGACTAGCGGTACCGGGGAGCTGTTTTTT,CASSDGTSGTGELFF